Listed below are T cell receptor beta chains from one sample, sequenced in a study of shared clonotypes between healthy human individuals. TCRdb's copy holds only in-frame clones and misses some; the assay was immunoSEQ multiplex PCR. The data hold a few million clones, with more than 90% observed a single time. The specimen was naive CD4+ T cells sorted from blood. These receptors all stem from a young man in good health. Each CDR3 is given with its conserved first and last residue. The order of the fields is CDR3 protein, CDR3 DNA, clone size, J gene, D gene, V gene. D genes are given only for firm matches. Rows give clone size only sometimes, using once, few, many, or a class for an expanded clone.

CASSVGSSGGNNEQFF | TGTGCCAGCAGCGTAGGGAGTAGCGGGGGTAACAATGAGCAGTTCTTC | NA | TRBJ2-1 | TRBD2 | TRBV9
CASSSSGATEAFF | TGTGCCAGTAGTTCTTCTGGGGCTACTGAAGCTTTCTTT | NA | TRBJ1-1 | NA | TRBV19
CASSLPPDRQYF | TGTGCCAGCAGTTTACCCCCCGACAGGCAGTACTTC | NA | TRBJ2-7 | NA | TRBV28
CASGQGFGEAFF | TGTGCCAGCGGACAGGGCTTCGGTGAAGCTTTCTTT | NA | TRBJ1-1 | TRBD1 | TRBV27
CASSSGLAGKPYNEQFF | TGTGCCAGCAGTTCCGGACTAGCGGGGAAACCTTACAATGAGCAGTTCTTC | NA | TRBJ2-1 | TRBD2 | TRBV28
CASSPGQGSYTGELFF | TGTGCCAGCAGTCCCGGACAGGGCTCGTACACCGGGGAGCTGTTTTTT | NA | TRBJ2-2 | TRBD1 | TRBV27
CASSPWVNTEAFF | TGTGCCAGCTCACCCTGGGTGAACACTGAAGCTTTCTTT | NA | TRBJ1-1 | NA | TRBV18
CASSLEGQGGGYTF | TGTGCCAGCAGCTTAGAAGGACAGGGCGGTGGCTACACCTTC | NA | TRBJ1-2 | TRBD1 | TRBV7-8
CASSLGSRLSEQFF | TGTGCCAGCAGTTTGGGTTCGCGACTTAGTGAGCAGTTCTTC | NA | TRBJ2-1 | NA | TRBV6-6
CASSIGQGGTEAFF | TGTGCCAGTAGTATTGGACAGGGGGGGACTGAAGCTTTCTTT | NA | TRBJ1-1 | TRBD1 | TRBV19
CASSEPGWGEKLFF | TGTGCCAGCAGTGAGCCAGGTTGGGGTGAAAAACTGTTTTTT | few | TRBJ1-4 | NA | TRBV6-1
CATSSLVYTDTQYF | TGTGCCACCAGCAGTCTAGTTTACACAGATACGCAGTATTTT | NA | TRBJ2-3 | NA | TRBV15
CASSEVAGITGELFF | TGCGCCAGCAGTGAAGTGGCGGGAATAACCGGGGAGCTGTTTTTT | NA | TRBJ2-2 | NA | TRBV10-1
CASSPGGDFHEQYF | TGTGCCAGTAGTCCGGGAGGGGATTTCCACGAGCAGTACTTC | NA | TRBJ2-7 | TRBD2 | TRBV19
CASSLAQGLSGNTIYF | TGTGCCAGCAGCTTAGCACAGGGCCTCTCTGGAAACACCATATATTTT | NA | TRBJ1-3 | NA | TRBV5-4
CASSLWGAGAKGVEQFF | TGTGCCAGCAGCTTGTGGGGAGCGGGGGCCAAGGGGGTCGAACAGTTCTTC | NA | TRBJ2-1 | TRBD2 | TRBV7-9